The rows below give T cell receptor beta chains drawn from one sample of a study of CD8+CD57+ T cells in acquired aplastic anemia. MiXCR, run by TCRdb on the reads, gives a single entry per CDR3 protein. In the table there are 200,000 to 250,000 distinct CDR3 sequences, roughly 60% of which are singletons. Sequenced material: sorted CD4+, CD8+, or CD8+CD57+ T cells (not recorded which) from PBMCs. The receptors originated from a human donor with aplastic anemia. The CDR3 runs from the conserved cysteine through the conserved F or W. A D gene is named only where the DNA matches it firmly. Only some rows state a clone size, as once, few, many or a class for expanded clones.

V: TRBV7-9; J: TRBJ2-1; D: TRBD2; size: few; CDR3: CASSLGRVTSGRAVYNEQFF; DNA: TGTGCCAGCAGCTTAGGGAGAGTGACTAGCGGGAGGGCCGTCTACAATGAGCAGTTCTTC
V: TRBV24-1; J: TRBJ2-1; D: NA; size: NA; CDR3: CATSVAGGAYNEQCF; DNA: NA
V: TRBV15; J: TRBJ2-1; D: TRBD2; size: NA; CDR3: CATMISGRPINEQFF; DNA: TGTGCCACCATGATTAGCGGGAGGCCAATCAATGAGCAGTTCTTC
V: TRBV5-5; J: TRBJ1-1; D: NA; size: few; CDR3: CASSLGGAHTEAFF; DNA: TGTGCCAGCAGCTTGGGTGGGGCGCACACTGAAGCTTTCTTT
V: TRBV19; J: TRBJ2-7; D: NA; size: once; CDR3: CASSLREPGPSALYF; DNA: TGTGCCAGTAGCCTCAGAGAACCAGGCCCTTCCGCTCTGTACTTC
V: TRBV29-1; J: TRBJ1-1; D: NA; size: NA; CDR3: CSVTQSMNTEAFF; DNA: TGCAGCGTCACACAGTCCATGAACACTGAAGCTTTCTTT
V: TRBV15; J: TRBJ2-3; D: NA; size: NA; CDR3: CATSLDITDTQYF; DNA: TGTGCCACCAGCCTTGACATCACAGATACGCAGTATTTT
V: TRBV24-1; J: TRBJ2-1; D: TRBD2; size: few; CDR3: CATSDQHSGRAGNEQFF; DNA: TGTGCCACCAGTGACCAACATAGCGGGAGGGCCGGGAATGAGCAGTTCTTC
V: TRBV7-9; J: TRBJ1-2; D: NA; size: NA; CDR3: CASMRDPYGYTF; DNA: TGTGCCAGCATGAGGGACCCCTATGGCTACACCTTC
V: TRBV20-1; J: TRBJ2-3; D: NA; size: once; CDR3: CSARDNAGSRTDTQYF; DNA: TGCAGTGCTAGAGATAATGCCGGGAGCCGCACAGATACGCAGTATTTT
V: TRBV7-6; J: TRBJ2-3; D: TRBD2; size: many; CDR3: CASRAGGGSDTQYF; DNA: TGTGCCAGCAGAGCGGGGGGCGGGTCAGATACGCAGTATTTT
V: TRBV2; J: TRBJ2-7; D: NA; size: NA; CDR3: CASSHTGMPSYEQYF; DNA: TGTGCCAGCAGTCATACAGGGATGCCTTCCTACGAGCAGTACTTC
V: TRBV15; J: TRBJ1-2; D: TRBD1; size: NA; CDR3: CATSTGAGGGYGYTF; DNA: TGTGCCACCAGCACCGGGGCAGGGGGCGGCTATGGCTACACCTTC
V: TRBV7-2; J: TRBJ1-1; D: NA; size: NA; CDR3: CASSSTGDGNTEAFF; DNA: TGTGCCAGCAGCTCCACCGGGGACGGTAACACTGAAGCTTTCTTT
V: TRBV24-1; J: TRBJ2-7; D: TRBD1; size: NA; CDR3: CASNGQGLYEQCF; DNA: TGTGCCAGCAACGGACAGGGCCTCTACGAGCAGTGCTTC
V: TRBV10-3; J: TRBJ2-7; D: TRBD2; size: NA; CDR3: CAISLGLAGEANEQYF; DNA: TGTGCCATCAGCCTCGGACTAGCGGGAGAGGCCAACGAGCAGTACTTC
V: TRBV19; J: TRBJ1-5; D: NA; size: NA; CDR3: CASSSDNSNQPQHF; DNA: TGTGCCAGTAGTTCAGACAATAGCAATCAGCCCCAGCATTTT
V: TRBV15; J: TRBJ2-3; D: TRBD2; size: NA; CDR3: CATSGLAGFTDTQYF; DNA: TGTGCCACCAGTGGACTAGCGGGGTTCACAGATACGCAGTATTTT
V: TRBV6-5; J: TRBJ2-7; D: NA; size: few; CDR3: CASSPAYEQCF; DNA: TGTGCCAGCTCCCCAGCCTACGAGCAGTGCTTC
V: TRBV10-3; J: TRBJ2-1; D: NA; size: NA; CDR3: CAIRPSEGPFYNERFF; DNA: TGTGCCATCAGGCCCTCGGAGGGTCCCTTCTACAATGAGCGGTTCTTT
V: TRBV5-1; J: TRBJ2-7; D: NA; size: NA; CDR3: CASSLATGRSYEQYF; DNA: TGCGCCAGCAGCTTGGCTACGGGGCGCTCCTACGAGCAGTACTTC
V: TRBV20-1; J: TRBJ2-2; D: NA; size: NA; CDR3: CSAREDRSGNTGELFF; DNA: TGCAGTGCTAGGGAGGACCGATCGGGGAACACCGGGGAGCTGTTTTTT
V: TRBV25-1; J: TRBJ1-2; D: NA; size: NA; CDR3: CASSEIVGGYTF; DNA: TGTGCCAGCAGTGAGATTGTTGGGGGCTACACCTTC
V: TRBV10-2; J: TRBJ1-5; D: TRBD1; size: NA; CDR3: CASSEWGQSNQPQHF; DNA: TGCGCCAGCAGTGAGTGGGGACAGAGCAATCAGCCCCAGCATTTT
V: TRBV10-3; J: TRBJ2-7; D: NA; size: few; CDR3: CAIASQGAYEQYF; DNA: TGTGCCATCGCGAGTCAGGGCGCCTACGAGCAGTACTTC
V: TRBV5-1; J: TRBJ2-5; D: TRBD2; size: NA; CDR3: CASSSRTSGNPRETQYF; DNA: TGCGCCAGCAGCTCTCGGACTAGCGGGAACCCGAGAGAGACCCAGTACTTC
V: TRBV2; J: TRBJ2-1; D: TRBD2; size: NA; CDR3: CASPGTTRNEQFF; DNA: TGTGCCAGCCCTGGGACTACTCGCAATGAGCAGTTCTTC
V: TRBV5-1; J: TRBJ2-6; D: NA; size: NA; CDR3: CASSLVGLGANVLTF; DNA: TGCGCCAGCAGCTTGGTAGGGCTAGGGGCCAACGTCCTGACTTTC
V: TRBV7-2; J: TRBJ2-3; D: TRBD1; size: few; CDR3: CASSPGTGADTQYF; DNA: TGTGCCAGCAGCCCCGGGACAGGGGCAGATACGCAGTATTTT
V: TRBV19; J: TRBJ1-5; D: NA; size: NA; CDR3: CASSTTVNSNQPQHF; DNA: TGTGCCAGTAGTACGACAGTAAATAGCAATCAGCCCCAGCATTTT
V: TRBV14; J: TRBJ1-3; D: NA; size: NA; CDR3: CASSSTASGNTIYF; DNA: TGTGCCAGCAGCTCCACCGCCTCTGGAAACACCATATATTTT
V: TRBV24-1; J: TRBJ2-5; D: NA; size: NA; CDR3: CAASDPLETETQYF; DNA: TGTGCCGCCAGTGATCCACTAGAAACGGAGACCCAGTACTTC
V: TRBV10-3; J: TRBJ1-2; D: NA; size: NA; CDR3: CAISEEQGTPSYGYTF; DNA: TGTGCTATCAGTGAGGAACAAGGGACACCAAGCTATGGCTACACCTTC
V: TRBV7-6; J: TRBJ1-1; D: TRBD1; size: once; CDR3: CASSPGTGFMNTEAFF; DNA: TGTGCCAGCAGCCCTGGGACAGGGTTCATGAACACTGAAGCTTTCTTT
V: TRBV6-5; J: TRBJ2-5; D: TRBD1; size: few; CDR3: CASSLTGEETQYF; DNA: TGTGCCAGCAGTTTGACAGGGGAAGAGACCCAGTACTTC
V: TRBV20-1; J: TRBJ1-5; D: NA; size: NA; CDR3: CSARAVKPEFNQPQHF; DNA: TGCAGTGCTAGAGCCGTAAAACCAGAGTTCAATCAGCCCCAGCATTTT
V: TRBV2; J: TRBJ2-5; D: NA; size: NA; CDR3: CVSVAWETQYF; DNA: TGTGTCAGTGTAGCGTGGGAGACCCAGTACTTC
V: TRBV7-6; J: TRBJ2-1; D: NA; size: NA; CDR3: CASSPGPLTYNEQFF; DNA: TGTGCCAGCAGCCCGGGACCTCTCACCTACAATGAGCAGTTCTTC
V: TRBV7-2; J: TRBJ1-6; D: NA; size: many; CDR3: CASSLWARSPLHF; DNA: TGTGCCAGCAGCTTATGGGCGCGATCACCCCTCCACTTT
V: TRBV5-4; J: TRBJ2-1; D: NA; size: NA; CDR3: CASSLSASFSYNEQFF; DNA: TGTGCCAGCAGCTTATCCGCTAGCTTCTCTTACAATGAGCAGTTCTTC
V: TRBV7-2; J: TRBJ2-5; D: TRBD1; size: NA; CDR3: CASGTGGAARETQYF; DNA: TGTGCCAGCGGAACAGGGGGCGCAGCACGAGAGACCCAGTACTTC
V: TRBV20-1; J: TRBJ1-1; D: NA; size: NA; CDR3: CSAEDRNTEAFF; DNA: TGCAGTGCGGAAGACAGAAACACTGAAGCTTTCTTT
V: TRBV25-1; J: TRBJ1-5; D: NA; size: once; CDR3: CASSEPAGTVYSNQPQHF; DNA: TGTGCCAGCAGTGAACCTGCCGGGACGGTGTATAGCAATCAGCCCCAGCATTTT
V: TRBV25-1; J: TRBJ1-3; D: TRBD1; size: once; CDR3: CASSELPGQGNSGNTIYF; DNA: TGTGCCAGCAGTGAGTTACCGGGACAGGGGAACTCTGGAAACACCATATATTTT
V: TRBV19; J: TRBJ2-7; D: TRBD1; size: NA; CDR3: CASSMHAGTGDLEQYF; DNA: TGTGCCAGTAGTATGCACGCCGGGACAGGGGATCTCGAGCAGTACTTC
V: TRBV5-1; J: TRBJ1-1; D: TRBD1; size: few; CDR3: CASRQGGGTEAFF; DNA: TGCGCCAGCCGACAGGGGGGAGGCACTGAAGCTTTCTTT
V: TRBV29-1; J: TRBJ2-2; D: NA; size: few; CDR3: CSASTGTAGELFF; DNA: TGCAGCGCTAGTACAGGGACCGCCGGGGAGCTGTTTTTT
V: TRBV19; J: TRBJ1-2; D: TRBD1; size: NA; CDR3: CASSMTGTSDYTF; DNA: TGTGCCAGTAGTATGACAGGGACCTCTGACTACACCTTC
V: TRBV6-1; J: TRBJ2-1; D: NA; size: many; CDR3: CASSELLVNEQFF; DNA: TGTGCCAGCAGTGAATTATTGGTCAATGAGCAGTTCTTC
V: TRBV19; J: TRBJ1-6; D: NA; size: NA; CDR3: CASREPYNSPLHF; DNA: TGTGCCAGTAGAGAGCCCTATAATTCACCCCTCCACTTT
V: TRBV2; J: TRBJ2-7; D: NA; size: few; CDR3: CASSQAGYEQYF; DNA: TGTGCCAGCAGTCAGGCGGGCTACGAGCAGTACTTC
V: TRBV12-3/TRBV12-4; J: TRBJ2-2; D: TRBD1; size: NA; CDR3: CASRQGTGGRTGELFF; DNA: TGTGCCAGCAGACAGGGGACAGGGGGCAGGACCGGGGAGCTGTTTTTT
V: TRBV29-1; J: TRBJ2-2; D: TRBD1; size: NA; CDR3: CSVETGYTGELFF; DNA: TGCAGCGTTGAGACAGGGTACACCGGGGAGCTGTTTTTT
V: TRBV5-1; J: TRBJ1-1; D: NA; size: NA; CDR3: CASSLVGARLGTEALF; DNA: TGCGCCAGCAGCTTGGTTGGGGCGCGGTTGGGCACTGAAGCTCTCTTT
V: TRBV24-1; J: TRBJ2-3; D: TRBD1; size: NA; CDR3: CATSEPGQGRTDTQYF; DNA: TGTGCCACCAGTGAACCCGGACAGGGTAGAACAGATACGCAGTATTTT
V: TRBV7-3; J: TRBJ2-1; D: NA; size: NA; CDR3: CASSLEGTLSYNEQFF; DNA: TGTGCCAGCAGCTTAGAGGGGACTTTGTCCTACAATGAGCAGTTCTTC
V: TRBV19; J: TRBJ2-2; D: NA; size: many; CDR3: CASQDGAGELFF; DNA: TGTGCCAGTCAGGACGGGGCCGGGGAGCTGTTTTTT
V: TRBV7-8; J: TRBJ1-2; D: NA; size: once; CDR3: CASSLRPEGYTF; DNA: TGTGCCAGCAGCTTAAGGCCCGAGGGCTACACCTTC
V: TRBV20-1; J: TRBJ1-5; D: NA; size: NA; CDR3: CSAKPLSNSSDQPQHF; DNA: TGCAGTGCTAAGCCTTTGTCGAATTCTTCGGATCAGCCCCAGCATTTT